This TCR beta chain was found in a study of T cell responses to AZD1222 COVID-19 vaccine. General study results and limits: Only after the peak T cell response were repertoires sampled. Spike-specific TCR repertoires showed rising breadth and depth after two AZD1222 doses. Epitopes outside B.1.351 and B.1.1.7 mutated regions reportedly drew nearly half of spike TCRs. At baseline, just 5 or 6 AZD1222 recipients tested seropositive.

A note on this clone: Its antigen remains unknown.

Produced via immunoSEQ multiplex PCR; TCRdb's table is partial and in-frame only. The profile shows 200,000 to 250,000 clones, approximately 94% of them singletons. The TCR originated in an adult in good health. The sequenced sample was peripheral blood, obtained on day 0 of MenACWY control vaccination.

The CDR3 is CASKRASGGYEQYF. DNA of the CDR3: TGTGCCAGCAAGAGGGCTAGCGGGGGCTACGAGCAGTACTTC. The V call is TRBV27, the J call TRBJ2-7; TRBD2 matches 10 bases. The trim removed 7 bases at V and 3 bases at J, leaving 6 bases unmatched. Germline V gene sequence: CDR1 MNHEY, CDR2 SMNVEV (reference sequence). This CDR3 spans 14 amino acids.